The 20 T cell receptor beta chains presented below share a single source sample, sequenced in a study of neurological immune-mediated disorders. TCRdb redid the calling of the 5' RACE reads with MiXCR, one entry per CDR3 protein. The sample holds about 81,000 distinct CDR3 sequences, roughly 4.5% seen once. Stated time point: longitudinal time-point 3. Material for sequencing was PBMCs. These receptors were taken from a woman aged 55-70 years with multiple sclerosis.

This clonotype was seen repeatedly, ten times or more. The J gene is TRBJ1-2, the V gene TRBV12-3 or TRBV12-4; no clear D gene. The CDR3 totals 13 residues. V shed 7 bases and J shed 3 bases, with 12 bases lying between them. Here the CDR3 DNA reads TGTGCCAGCAAGAGGACGTTAGACTATGGCTACACCTTC. This gives the protein CASKRTLDYGYTF.

This clonotype was seen at least ten times. The V call is TRBV3-1, the J call TRBJ1-1; weak D call: TRBD1 (5 bases). This CDR3 region has 16 residues. Germline CDR1 is LGHDT and CDR2 is YNNKEL (reference sequence). With 1 base removed from V and 4 bases from J, the gap between germline ends came to 16 bases. CDR3 coding DNA: TGTGCCAGCAGCCAAGGGTGGGGCGGGGTCTCCACTGAAGCTTTCTTT. Translated: CASSQGWGGVSTEAFF.

This clonotype came up a few times. The chain is built from TRBV27 and TRBJ2-3; TRBD2 agrees at 8 bases. CDR1 is MNHEY and CDR2 is SMNVEV in the germline V gene (reference sequence). Trimming removed 7 bases from V and 4 bases from J; junction bases left unmatched: 7. CDR3 length equals 14 residues. The CDR3 loop reads CASNGGGWSDTQYF. The CDR3, as DNA: TGTGCCAGCAACGGGGGGGGCTGGTCAGATACGCAGTATTTT.

This clonotype appeared many times. The chain uses TRBV28 and TRBJ1-1; D is perhaps TRBD1 (5 bases). The CDR3 spans 17 residues. Trimming left V 5 bases short and J 3 bases short, with 22 bases between. Germline V CDR1 and CDR2: MDHEN, SYDVKM. CDR3 in DNA: TGTGCCAGCAGTCAAGGACAACGATCCAGTGGGGACACTGAAGCTTTCTTT. Protein product: CASSQGQRSSGDTEAFF.

This clonotype was recorded at least ten times. The rearrangement uses TRBV9 and TRBJ2-7; D remains unclear. CDR3 length: 15 amino acids. The germline V and J ends were trimmed by 3 bases and 3 bases, with 16 bases remaining between them. Germline CDR1 and CDR2: SGDLS and YYNGEE. The CDR3 loop is CASSAGRAPYYEQYF. CDR3 DNA: TGTGCCAGCAGCGCCGGTAGGGCCCCTTACTACGAGCAGTACTTC. Based on the CDR3 plus reference TRBV9 and TRBJ2-7, the full variable domain is DSGVTQTPKHLITATGQRVTLRCSPRSGDLSVYWYQQSLDQGLQFLIQYYNGEERAKGNILERFSAQQFPDLHSELNLSSLELGDSALYFCASSAGRAPYYEQYFGPGTRLTVT.

The chain carries TRBV18 and TRBJ1-1, with 9 bases fitting TRBD1. CDR1 and CDR2 (germline): KGHSH, LQKENI. The trim removed 0 bases at V and 1 base at J, leaving 9 bases unmatched. The length of the CDR3 is 18 residues. The CDR3 DNA follows: TGTGCCAGCTCACCACCGGGACAGGGAAGGGCTCGGAACACTGAAGCTTTCTTT. It encodes CASSPPGQGRARNTEAFF.

This clonotype has at least ten counts. V usage is TRBV5-1 and J usage is TRBJ1-2; 10 nucleotides match TRBD1. CDR3 length equals 16 residues. Germline V gene sequence: CDR1 SGHRS, CDR2 YFSETQ. The junction had 7 bases not matched to a gene; V was cut back by 4 bases and J by 1 base. The CDR3 sequence: CASSPGTGAVNYGYTF. The DNA for the CDR3 is TGCGCCAGCAGCCCTGGGACAGGGGCGGTTAACTATGGCTACACCTTC.

There are many counts of this clonotype. The chain carries TRBV28 and TRBJ2-1; unclear D gene. The V gene lost 2 bases and the J gene lost 4 bases, with 6 bases spanning the gap. This CDR3 is 13 amino acids long. Germline V gene sequence: CDR1 MDHEN, CDR2 SYDVKM. The CDR3 is CASSLGGYNEQFF. The CDR3 DNA sequence: TGTGCCAGCAGTTTAGGCGGTTACAATGAGCAGTTCTTC.

This clonotype was observed at least ten times. The rearrangement links TRBV18 to TRBJ2-3; perhaps TRBD1 as D (6 bases). Trimming pared 3 bases from V and 4 bases from J, leaving 11 bases between. Germline V CDR1 and CDR2: KGHSH, LQKENI. This CDR3 is built from 14 residues. The CDR3 DNA follows: TGTGCCAGCTCACCCGCCCGACAGGCAGATACGCAGTATTTT. Residues: CASSPARQADTQYF.

The table lists this clonotype with many counts. This chain joins TRBV11-2 and TRBJ2-3, with D perhaps TRBD2 (6 bases). Germline loops: CDR1 SGHAT, CDR2 FQNNGV. The CDR3 sequence is 16 residues long. V lost 5 bases and J lost 0, with 15 bases in between. CDR3 coding DNA: TGTGCCAGCAGCGCCAACCTAGCGACTAGCACAGATACGCAGTATTTT. Its translation: CASSANLATSTDTQYF.

The table lists this clonotype with many counts. The V gene is TRBV20-1, the J gene TRBJ2-7; 8 bases are shared with TRBD2. The CDR3 runs 15 residues. The germline CDR1 and CDR2 sequences are DFQATT and SNEGSKA (reference sequence). J was trimmed by 6 bases and V by 0 bases; bases with no gene match: 10. The CDR3 protein is CSARDPGGAVSEQYF. CDR3 sequence (DNA): TGCAGTGCTAGAGATCCCGGGGGGGCGGTTTCCGAGCAGTACTTC.

In its sample, this clonotype was seen many times. The rearrangement joins TRBV20-1 to TRBJ1-2, with 8 bases matching TRBD1. CDR1 and CDR2 from the germline V gene are DFQATT and SNEGSKA (reference sequence). The CDR3 contains 13 residues. Trimming cost V 5 bases and J 9 bases; bases outside gene matches: 11. The CDR3 spells CSAAPDRAGRYTF. Here the CDR3 DNA reads TGCAGTGCTGCCCCGGACAGGGCCGGGCGCTACACCTTC.

V and J are TRBV5-4 and TRBJ1-2; 7 bases agree with TRBD1. The CDR3 consists of 16 residues. Germline V lookup: CDR1 SGHNT, CDR2 YYREEE (reference sequence). With 0 bases clipped from V and 2 bases from J, the junction kept 7 bases outside the gene matches. The CDR3 region is CASSLGLGTVNYGYTF. The CDR3 DNA sequence: TGTGCCAGCAGCTTGGGTCTCGGGACAGTCAACTATGGCTACACCTTC.

This clonotype has ten or more counts. This rearrangement joins TRBV3-1 to TRBJ2-7; 8 bases line up with TRBD1. Germline V CDR1 and CDR2: LGHDT, YNNKEL (reference sequence). The ends lost 7 bases at V and 1 base at J; junction bases unmatched: 9. The length of the CDR3 is 15 residues. The CDR3 spells CASTRGQGRSYEQYF. The CDR3 DNA follows: TGTGCCAGCACCCGCGGACAGGGAAGGTCCTACGAGCAGTACTTC.

The sample holds many counts of this clonotype. The chain couples TRBV7-8 to TRBJ2-3; 10 bases align to TRBD2. Looked up from germline, CDR1 is SGHVS and CDR2 is FQNEAQ. This CDR3 spans 15 amino acids. J lost 1 base, V lost 5 bases, and 3 bases had no gene match. The chain's CDR3 is CASSQGTSGTDTQYF. Written as DNA, the CDR3 is TGTGCCAGCAGCCAAGGGACTAGCGGCACAGATACGCAGTATTTT.

This clonotype was seen many times. V gene TRBV29-1 combines with J gene TRBJ1-2; TRBD1 agrees at 8 bases. Germline V gene data show CDR1 as SQVTM and CDR2 as ANQGSEA. CDR3 length: 12 residues. Losses at the gene ends were 6 bases for V and 6 bases for J; bases not matched to a gene: 6. The CDR3 nucleotides read TGCAGCGTAGAGGACAGGGACCATGGCTACACCTTC. It is translated as CSVEDRDHGYTF. Combining the CDR3 with reference TRBV29-1 and TRBJ1-2 gives the whole variable domain SAVISQKPSRDICQRGTSLTIQCQVDSQVTMMFWYRQQPGQSLTLIATANQGSEATYESGFVIDKFPISRPNLTFSTLTVSNMSPEDSSIYLCSVEDRDHGYTFGSGTRLTVV.

This clonotype was picked up many times. This chain uses TRBV20-1 with TRBJ2-3, with unresolved D. The CDR3 has 13 amino acids. Trimming cost V 2 bases and J 2 bases, with 8 bases left between them. The V gene's germline CDR1 is DFQATT and CDR2 SNEGSKA (reference sequence). The CDR3 DNA is TGCAGTGCTAGATCGTCTTACACAGATACGCAGTATTTT. This encodes CSARSSYTDTQYF.

This clonotype was counted at least ten times. The V and J genes are TRBV20-1 and TRBJ2-1; perhaps TRBD2 as D (6 bases). Per the germline V gene, CDR1 is DFQATT and CDR2 is SNEGSKA (reference sequence). The CDR3 is made up of 14 amino acids. V was shortened by 3 bases and J by 0 bases, with 9 bases between the two germline ends. CDR3 residues: CSASSGGSYNEQFF. The CDR3 nucleotides read TGCAGTGCTAGTTCCGGGGGCTCCTACAATGAGCAGTTCTTC.

The chain is built from TRBV12-3 or TRBV12-4 and TRBJ1-4; TRBD1 matches at 8 bases. This CDR3 is 13 amino acids long. Trimming at V came to 7 bases and at J to 6 bases, leaving 4 bases not matched to a gene. CDR3: CASIMDRDEKLFF. The CDR3 bases are TGTGCCAGCATTATGGACAGGGATGAAAAACTGTTTTTT.

At least ten counts were recorded for this clonotype. This chain connects TRBV20-1 to TRBJ2-1, with 7 positions matching TRBD1. Trimming at V came to 0 bases and at J to 9 bases, leaving 11 bases not matched to a gene. The CDR3 extends over 15 amino acids. Per the germline V gene, CDR1 is DFQATT and CDR2 is SNEGSKA (reference sequence). CDR3 loop: CSARERRTGGIEQFF. The CDR3 nucleotides are TGCAGTGCTAGAGAGAGGAGGACAGGAGGAATTGAGCAGTTCTTC.